The clone carrying this T cell receptor beta chain was counted only a few times. Its antigen is still unknown. This record belongs to a study of T-cell reconstitution after alpha-beta-depleted transplantation in children. Findings and caveats of the study: The study traced high day-60 TCRbeta diversity in some patients to surviving recipient T cells and thymic progenitors.

The germline V gene has CDR1 SGHKS and CDR2 YYEKEE (reference sequence). Trimming pared 2 bases from V and 8 bases from J, leaving 17 bases between. The CDR3 has 15 residues. A library of TCRbeta sequences, prepared with unique molecular identifiers, was generated. TCRdb reprocessed the PCR reads via MiXCR and lists one record per CDR3 protein. Of around 450,000 distinct CDR3 sequences in the sample, 43% were seen once. The sequenced sample was PBMCs, obtained before TCRalphabeta/CD19-depleted stem cell transplant. The clonotype was recovered from a girl aged 2 to 10 with aplastic anemia, due to receive a stem cell transplant. The chain couples TRBV5-5 to TRBJ2-4; D may be TRBD1 (5 bases). Here the CDR3 reads CASSLNSYPRDIQYF. The CDR3 nucleotides are TGTGCCAGCAGCTTAAATTCGTATCCCAGGGACATTCAGTACTTC.